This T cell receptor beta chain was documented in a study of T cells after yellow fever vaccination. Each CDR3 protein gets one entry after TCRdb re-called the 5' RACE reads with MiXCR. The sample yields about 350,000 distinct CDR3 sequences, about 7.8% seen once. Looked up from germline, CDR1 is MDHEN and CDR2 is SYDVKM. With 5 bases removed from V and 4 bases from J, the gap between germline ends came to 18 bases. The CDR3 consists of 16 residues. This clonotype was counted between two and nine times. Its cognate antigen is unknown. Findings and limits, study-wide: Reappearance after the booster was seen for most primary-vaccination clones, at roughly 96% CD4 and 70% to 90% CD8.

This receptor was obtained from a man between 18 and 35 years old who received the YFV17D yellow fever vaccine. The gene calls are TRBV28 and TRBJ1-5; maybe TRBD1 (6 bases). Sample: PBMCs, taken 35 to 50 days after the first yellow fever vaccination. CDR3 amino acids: CASSMRGAGLNQPQHF. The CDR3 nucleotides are TGTGCCAGCAGTATGCGGGGGGCAGGGTTAAATCAGCCCCAGCATTTT. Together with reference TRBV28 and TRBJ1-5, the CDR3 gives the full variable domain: DVKVTQSSRYLVKRTGEKVFLECVQDMDHENMFWYRQDPGLGLRLIYFSYDVKMKEKGDIPEGYSVSREKKERFSLILESASTNQTSMYLCASSMRGAGLNQPQHFGDGTRLSIL.